This T cell receptor beta chain originates from a study of cytomegalovirus exposure and HLA in healthy donors. About the research overall: From donors who were HLA-typed, an early data release held 80 million to 95 million unique TCRs. Study observations and caveats: TCR association rates varied by HLA locus in a later analysis, with DRB1 highest and HLA-C lowest.

CDR1 is SGHDN and CDR2 is FVKESK in the germline V gene. The CDR3 consists of 14 residues. The junction had 10 bases not matched to a gene; V was cut back by 10 bases and J by 2 bases. As to this clone: Its target is unknown.

60 Vbeta and 13 Jbeta primers were used in PCR. Repertoires were generated with immunoSEQ multiplex PCR, while TCRdb's copy carries only in-frame clones and drops some. The sample carries about 95,000 clones, about 76% recorded once. The sequencing sample was made of PBMCs. This TCR derives from a woman in her 40s in good health and CMV-seronegative. This chain uses TRBV14 with TRBJ1-1, with 7 nucleotides matching TRBD1. CDR3 in DNA: TGTGCCACCCAAGGGGGCAGGGCTAACACTGAAGCTTTCTTT. Translation gives CATQGGRANTEAFF.